This TCR beta chain originates from a study of blood T cell repertoires in COVID-19. Study background: PBMCs, B-cell-depleted T cells, or T cells were the source of the cDNA or gDNA that made up the material.

CDR1 and CDR2 (germline): SGHNT, YYREEE (reference sequence). V was shortened by 6 bases and J by 7 bases, with 19 bases between the two germline ends. The CDR3 consists of 14 residues. How the authors handled the data: Amplification of reference gene primers provided the estimated nucleated cell counts. The table came from immunoSEQ multiplex PCR; TCRdb's copy has only in-frame clones and leaves some out. That table supplies the V and J calls and clone size; D and trimming were determined from the DNA. The sample includes about 230,000 clones, 65% to 90% seen only once; the top ten take 2% to 2.5%. The sample holds a few counts of this clone.

This sequence joins TRBV5-4 and TRBJ1-2; D call uncertain. Sequencing was carried out using peripheral blood. The clonotype was recovered from a man aged 35 to 55 who had recovered from COVID-19. CDR3 coding DNA: TGTGCCAGCACCCTCTTTGACCTCTCGGGTGGCTACACCTTC. Encoded protein: CASTLFDLSGGYTF.